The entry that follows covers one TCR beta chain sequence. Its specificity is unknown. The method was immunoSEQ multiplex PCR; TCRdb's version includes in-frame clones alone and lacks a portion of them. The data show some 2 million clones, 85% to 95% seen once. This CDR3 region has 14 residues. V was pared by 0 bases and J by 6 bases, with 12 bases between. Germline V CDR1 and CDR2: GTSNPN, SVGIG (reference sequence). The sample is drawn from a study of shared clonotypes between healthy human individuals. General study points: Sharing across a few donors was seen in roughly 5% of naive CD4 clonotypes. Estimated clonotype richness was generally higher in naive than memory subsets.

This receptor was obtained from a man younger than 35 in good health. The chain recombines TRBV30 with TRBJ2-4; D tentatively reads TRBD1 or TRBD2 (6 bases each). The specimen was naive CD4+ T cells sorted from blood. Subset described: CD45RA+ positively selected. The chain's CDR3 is CAWSVGGPPNIQYF. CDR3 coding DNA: TGTGCCTGGAGTGTTGGGGGGCCCCCAAACATTCAGTACTTC. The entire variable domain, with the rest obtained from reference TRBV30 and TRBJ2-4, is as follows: SQTIHQWPATLVQPVGSPLSLECTVEGTSNPNLYWYRQAAGRGLQLLFYSVGIGQISSEVPQNLSASRPQDRQFILSSKKLLLSDSGFYLCAWSVGGPPNIQYFGAGTRLSVL.